The clone carrying this TCR beta chain was recorded at least ten times. Its target is unknown. Quantitative molecular-barcoded 5'-RACE generated the TCR beta libraries. One entry per CDR3 protein, called by TCRdb with MiXCR from the 5' RACE reads. Here the sample spans some 400,000 distinct CDR3 sequences, more than 20% being singletons. The junction had 12 bases not matched to a gene; V was cut back by 2 bases and J by 3 bases. This CDR3 spans 17 amino acids. The germline gives CDR1 DFQATT, CDR2 SNEGSKA (reference sequence). This sample was included in a study of CD8 T cells in ankylosing spondylitis. The study's findings and limits: Within ankylosing spondylitis blood, a TCR beta motif made up of eight highly homologous variants appeared to be characteristic. A number of the motif variants had already been described in reactive arthritis synovial fluid and blood.

The specimen was blood, either unsorted or a sorted T cell fraction (not recorded which). This clonotype was obtained from a male donor with ankylosing spondylitis. The chain recombines TRBV20-1 with TRBJ1-2; 10 nucleotides align to TRBD1. In nucleotides, the CDR3 is TGCAGTGCTAGATCCCCGACGGGGGGGACAGGGGACTATGGCTACACCTTC. Residues: CSARSPTGGTGDYGYTF.